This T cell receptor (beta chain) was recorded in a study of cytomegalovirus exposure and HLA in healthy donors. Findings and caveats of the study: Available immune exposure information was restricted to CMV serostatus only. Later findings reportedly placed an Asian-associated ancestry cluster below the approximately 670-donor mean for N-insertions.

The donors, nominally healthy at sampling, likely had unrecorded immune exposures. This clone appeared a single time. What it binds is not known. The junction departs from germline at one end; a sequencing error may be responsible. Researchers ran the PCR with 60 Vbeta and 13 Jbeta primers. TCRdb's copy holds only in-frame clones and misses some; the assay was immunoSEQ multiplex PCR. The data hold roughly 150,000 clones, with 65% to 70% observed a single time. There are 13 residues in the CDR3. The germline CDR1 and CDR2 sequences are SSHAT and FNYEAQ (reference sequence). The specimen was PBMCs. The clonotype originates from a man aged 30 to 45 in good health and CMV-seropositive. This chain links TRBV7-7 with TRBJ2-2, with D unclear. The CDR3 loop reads CASSTQVTGELFF. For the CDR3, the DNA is TGTGCTAGCAGCACTCAAGTGACCGGGGAGCTGTTTTTT.